A selection of T cell receptor beta chains follows, all from one sample in a study of CD8 T cells in Susac syndrome. TCRdb reprocessed the immunoSEQ multiplex PCR reads with MiXCR, giving one entry per CDR3 protein. The sample holds approximately 140,000 distinct CDR3 sequences; around 95% are singletons and the top ten take 0.095% to 0.14%. Sequenced: CD4+ T cells from PBMCs. The receptor set was obtained from a human donor with multiple sclerosis. Each CDR3 is given with its conserved first and last residue. A D gene is named only where the DNA matches it firmly. Clone size is stated in some rows and not others, as once, few, many or a class when expanded.

j_call | clone_size | v_call | d_call | cdr3_aa | cdr3_nt
TRBJ2-5 | NA | TRBV28 | NA | CASGGRAGRETQYF | TGTGCCAGCGGGGGCCGCGCCGGTAGGGAGACCCAGTACTTC
TRBJ2-7 | NA | TRBV18 | TRBD2 | CASSPKASGGTSYEQYF | TGTGCCAGCTCACCAAAGGCTAGCGGGGGGACTTCCTACGAGCAGTACTTC
TRBJ2-7 | NA | TRBV6-5 | NA | CASRPLRSSEQYF | TGTGCCAGCAGACCGTTGAGATCATCCGAGCAGTACTTC
TRBJ2-7 | NA | TRBV3-1 | NA | CASSHGLIPYEQYF | TGTGCCAGCAGCCACGGACTGATACCCTACGAGCAGTACTTC
TRBJ2-7 | once | TRBV3-1 | NA | CASSQVLAYEQYF | TGTGCCAGCAGCCAAGTACTTGCTTACGAGCAGTACTTC
TRBJ2-7 | NA | TRBV2 | NA | CASSDRRNSYEQYF | TGTGCCAGCAGTGATAGGAGGAACTCCTACGAGCAGTACTTC
TRBJ2-2 | NA | TRBV24-1 | NA | CATSDLVFDPGVPGELFF | TGTGCCACCAGTGATTTGGTGTTCGATCCGGGTGTTCCCGGGGAGCTGTTTTTT
TRBJ1-6 | NA | TRBV28 | NA | CASSLRGSYNSPLHF | TGTGCCAGCAGTTTAAGGGGCTCCTATAATTCACCCCTCCACTTT
TRBJ2-3 | NA | TRBV6-1 | TRBD1 | CASSLGQGWSDTQYF | TGTGCCAGCAGCTTAGGACAGGGGTGGTCAGATACGCAGTATTTT
TRBJ2-5 | NA | TRBV5-4 | NA | CASSWGGRVETQYF | TGTGCCAGCAGCTGGGGCGGCAGGGTGGAGACCCAGTACTTC
TRBJ1-2 | NA | TRBV20-1 | TRBD1 | CSANKGQGSSGYTF | TGCAGTGCTAATAAAGGACAGGGGAGCTCTGGCTACACCTTC
TRBJ2-7 | NA | TRBV11-2 | NA | CASSLGRQAYEQYF | TGTGCCAGCAGCCTCGGAAGACAGGCCTACGAGCAGTACTTC
TRBJ2-3 | few | TRBV20-1 | TRBD2 | CSATSGGFTDTQYF | TGCAGTGCTACTAGCGGGGGGTTCACAGATACGCAGTATTTT
TRBJ1-5 | NA | TRBV20-1 | NA | CSASDRRRNQPQHF | TGCAGTGCTTCCGACAGGCGACGCAATCAGCCCCAGCATTTT
TRBJ2-4 | NA | TRBV29-1 | TRBD1 | CSTKGTGLNIQYF | TGCAGCACGAAGGGGACAGGGTTGAACATTCAGTACTTC
TRBJ2-5 | NA | TRBV9 | TRBD1 | CASSVASAGQAPLTQYF | TGTGCCAGCAGCGTAGCTTCAGCCGGACAGGCCCCCTTAACCCAGTACTTC
TRBJ2-5 | NA | TRBV3-1 | TRBD2 | CASSQGTVAGETQYF | TGTGCCAGCAGCCAAGGTACGGTAGCGGGGGAGACCCAGTACTTC
TRBJ2-5 | NA | TRBV6-1 | NA | CASSESRQQETQYF | TGTGCCAGCAGTGAGTCTCGCCAGCAAGAGACCCAGTACTTC
TRBJ1-1 | NA | TRBV12-3/TRBV12-4 | NA | CASRAARVLTEAFF | TGTGCCAGCAGGGCAGCCAGGGTTTTGACTGAAGCTTTCTTT
TRBJ2-7 | NA | TRBV27 | NA | CASTPRPGHLYEQYF | TGTGCCAGCACCCCCCGCCCGGGGCACCTCTACGAGCAGTACTTC
TRBJ2-5 | NA | TRBV5-1 | TRBD2 | CASSGAGGLETQYF | TGCGCCAGCAGCGGAGCGGGGGGCTTGGAGACCCAGTACTTC
TRBJ1-2 | NA | TRBV29-1 | TRBD1 | CSVTRGLQGAEGYTF | TGCAGCGTGACTAGAGGGTTACAGGGGGCGGAGGGCTACACCTTC
TRBJ2-5 | NA | TRBV7-9 | NA | CASSFGLSGRGQETQYF | TGTGCCAGCAGCTTCGGACTCAGCGGTAGGGGCCAAGAGACCCAGTACTTC
TRBJ1-2 | NA | TRBV5-4 | TRBD1 | CASSWRDRAGYTF | TGTGCCAGCAGCTGGAGGGACAGGGCGGGCTACACCTTC